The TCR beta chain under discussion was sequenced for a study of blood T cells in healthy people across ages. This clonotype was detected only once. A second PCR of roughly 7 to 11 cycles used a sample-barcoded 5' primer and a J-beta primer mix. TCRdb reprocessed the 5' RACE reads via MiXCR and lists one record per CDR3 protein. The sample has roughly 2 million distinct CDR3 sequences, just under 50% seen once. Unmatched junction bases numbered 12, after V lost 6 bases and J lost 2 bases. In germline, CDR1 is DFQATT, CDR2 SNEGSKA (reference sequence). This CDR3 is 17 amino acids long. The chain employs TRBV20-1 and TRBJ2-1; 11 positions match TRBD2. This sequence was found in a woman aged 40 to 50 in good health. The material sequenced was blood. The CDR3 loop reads CSARLTLAGVPYNEQFF. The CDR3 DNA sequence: TGCAGTGCGAGGCTAACACTAGCGGGGGTCCCCTACAATGAGCAGTTCTTC.